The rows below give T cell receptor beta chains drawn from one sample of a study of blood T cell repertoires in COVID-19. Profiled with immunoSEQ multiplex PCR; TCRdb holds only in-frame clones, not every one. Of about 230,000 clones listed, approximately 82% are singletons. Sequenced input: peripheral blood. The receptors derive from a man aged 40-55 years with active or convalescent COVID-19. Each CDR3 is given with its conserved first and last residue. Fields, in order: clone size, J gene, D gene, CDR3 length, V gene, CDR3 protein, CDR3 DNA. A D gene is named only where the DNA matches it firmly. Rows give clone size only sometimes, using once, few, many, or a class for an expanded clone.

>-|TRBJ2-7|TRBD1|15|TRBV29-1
CSVVTRTGGPGEQYF
TGCAGCGTCGTGACCCGGACAGGGGGCCCGGGGGAGCAGTACTTC
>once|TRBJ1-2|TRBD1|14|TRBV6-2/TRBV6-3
CASSTTGVLYGYTF
TGTGCCAGCAGCACCACAGGGGTCCTCTATGGCTACACCTTC
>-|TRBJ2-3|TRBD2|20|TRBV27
CASSSRRFFGLAGETDTQYF
TGTGCCAGCAGTTCTCGACGATTTTTTGGACTAGCGGGAGAAACAGATACGCAGTATTTT
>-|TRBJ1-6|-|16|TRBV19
CASSPGAGPLGSPLHF
TGTGCCAGTAGTCCTGGGGCAGGCCCCTTAGGTTCACCCCTCCACTTT
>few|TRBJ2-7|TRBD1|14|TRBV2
CASSEDRGSYEQYF
TGTGCCAGCAGTGAGGACAGGGGATCCTACGAGCAGTACTTC
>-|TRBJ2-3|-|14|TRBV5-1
CASSLGQASDTQYF
TGCGCCAGCAGCTTGGGACAGGCCTCAGATACGCAGTATTTT
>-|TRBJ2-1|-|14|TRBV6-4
CASSDGPGIGEQFF
TGTGCCAGCAGTGACGGCCCGGGGATCGGTGAGCAGTTCTTC
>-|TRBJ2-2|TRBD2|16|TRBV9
CASSVAWTSYPGELFF
TGTGCCAGCAGCGTAGCGTGGACTAGTTATCCCGGGGAGCTGTTTTTT
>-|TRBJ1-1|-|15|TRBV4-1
CASSQVTALSTEAFF
TGCGCCAGCAGCCAAGTGACAGCCTTATCGACTGAAGCTTTCTTT
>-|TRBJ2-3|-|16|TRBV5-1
CASTAWPQGSTDTQYF
TGCGCCAGCACCGCTTGGCCCCAGGGTAGCACAGATACGCAGTATTTT
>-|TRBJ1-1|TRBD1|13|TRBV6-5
CAMGDRGQSEAFF
TGTGCCATGGGAGACAGGGGGCAGTCTGAAGCTTTCTTT
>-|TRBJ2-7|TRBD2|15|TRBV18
CASSPGTSGAYEQYF
TGTGCCAGCTCACCCGGGACTAGCGGAGCTTACGAGCAGTACTTC
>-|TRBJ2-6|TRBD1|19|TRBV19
CASSIRGGQGIVGANVLTF
TGTGCCAGTAGTATAAGGGGTGGACAGGGGATTGTAGGGGCCAACGTCCTGACTTTC
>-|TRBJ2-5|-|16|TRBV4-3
CASSQVPLTGSETQYF
TGCGCCAGCAGCCAAGTCCCGCTTACAGGGTCTGAGACCCAGTACTTC
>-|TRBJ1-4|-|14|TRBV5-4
CASSLDRREEKLFF
TGTGCCAGCAGCTTGGATAGGCGGGAGGAAAAACTGTTTTTT
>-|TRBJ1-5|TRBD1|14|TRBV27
CASSRTGLNQPQHF
TGTGCCAGCAGCCGGACAGGGTTGAATCAGCCCCAGCATTTT
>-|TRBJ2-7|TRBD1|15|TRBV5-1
CASSWGGTGNYEQYF
TGCGCCAGCAGCTGGGGCGGGACAGGGAACTACGAGCAGTACTTC
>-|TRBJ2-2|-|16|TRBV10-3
CAISESQGGKAGELFF
TGTGCCATCAGTGAGTCCCAAGGGGGTAAAGCCGGGGAGCTGTTTTTT
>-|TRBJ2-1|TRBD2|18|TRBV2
CASNSGLAGDWIRNEQFF
TGTGCCAGCAACTCAGGACTAGCGGGAGACTGGATCCGCAATGAGCAGTTCTTC
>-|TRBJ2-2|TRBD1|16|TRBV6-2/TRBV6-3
CASSYSGQGHTGELFF
TGTGCCAGCAGTTACTCGGGACAGGGTCACACCGGGGAGCTGTTTTTT
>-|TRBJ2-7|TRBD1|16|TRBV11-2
CASSLDPGQGSYEQYF
TGTGCCAGCAGCTTAGATCCGGGACAGGGTTCCTACGAGCAGTACTTC
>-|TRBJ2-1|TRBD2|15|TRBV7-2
CASSLASGGYNEQFF
TGTGCCAGCAGCTTAGCAAGCGGGGGGTACAATGAGCAGTTCTTC
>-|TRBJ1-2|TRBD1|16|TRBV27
CASSPRDSRGNYGYTF
TGTGCCAGCAGTCCACGGGACAGCCGAGGGAACTATGGCTACACCTTC
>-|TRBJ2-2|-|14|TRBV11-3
CASSLVTGTGELFF
TGTGCCAGCAGCTTAGTAACAGGGACCGGGGAGCTGTTTTTT
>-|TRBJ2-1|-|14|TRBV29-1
CSVEIGGRNNEQFF
TGCAGCGTTGAAATTGGGGGCCGGAACAATGAGCAGTTCTTC
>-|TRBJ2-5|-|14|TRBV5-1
CASSLALNQETQYF
TGCGCCAGCAGCTTGGCCTTAAACCAAGAGACCCAGTACTTC